This T cell receptor (beta chain) was recovered during a study of CD8 T cells in ankylosing spondylitis. General study results and limits: Disease-linked clones were CD8+ and relatively rare in peripheral blood.

This clonotype has ten or more counts. The antigen remains unidentified. Germline assignment: CDR1 DFQATT and CDR2 SNEGSKA (reference sequence). This CDR3 is 12 amino acids long. The germline V and J ends were trimmed by 6 bases and 7 bases, with 13 bases remaining between them. One entry per CDR3 protein, called by TCRdb with MiXCR from the 5' RACE reads. The profile shows 240,000 or so distinct CDR3 sequences, about 10% of them singletons. The sequence derives from a male donor with ankylosing spondylitis or in good health (not recorded which). This chain connects TRBV20-1 to TRBJ2-1, with D perhaps matching TRBD1 (6 bases). Sequencing was done on a sample of blood, either unsorted or a sorted T cell fraction (not recorded which). CDR3 sequence reads: CSASRGTNEQFF. The DNA for the CDR3 is TGCAGTGCCAGCAGGGGAACAAATGAGCAGTTCTTC.